The 32 T cell receptor beta chains below were found in one sample sequenced in a study of T cell clonotyping in hematopoietic cell transplantation. The data were produced by immunoSEQ multiplex PCR, yet TCRdb's version contains in-frame clones alone and is incomplete. Here the sample spans some 3,000 clones, roughly three quarters being singletons. This specimen consisted of peripheral blood mononuclear cells, obtained 180 days after allogeneic stem cell transplant. These receptors were collected from a male patient aged 60 to 75 who had an allogeneic stem cell transplant, so T cells may come from the graft donor. Some clones in this sample may be carry-over from other donors' samples.

The chain uses TRBV30 and TRBJ2-1; D ambiguous. The CDR3 has 11 amino acids. Germline CDR1 reads GTSNPN; CDR2 reads SVGIG (reference sequence). V was shortened by 2 bases and J by 9 bases, with 8 bases between the two germline ends. CDR3 amino acids: CAWSPDREQFF. Here the CDR3 DNA reads TGTGCCTGGAGTCCGGATCGTGAGCAGTTCTTC.

The J gene is TRBJ1-1, the V gene TRBV30; weak D call: TRBD1 (5 bases). The CDR3 runs 15 residues. Trimming took 4 bases from V and 1 from J, leaving 16 bases between them. Germline V gene lookup returns CDR1 GTSNPN and CDR2 SVGIG (reference sequence). CDR3 nucleotides: TGTGCCTGGAAAACTATGGCAGGGCGGAACACTGAAGCTTTCTTT. It specifies CAWKTMAGRNTEAFF.

Only a few counts were recorded for this clone. CDR3 nucleotides: TGCGCCAGCAGCCATGTCCCGGGACAGGGGTTGGATGAGCAGTTCTTC. This translates into CASSHVPGQGLDEQFF. The chain joins TRBV4-1 to TRBJ2-1, with TRBD1 matching 10 bases. The CDR3 has 16 amino acids. Unmatched junction bases numbered 10, after V lost 3 bases and J lost 8 bases. Germline-derived CDR1 and CDR2 are MGHRA and YSYEKL.

The chain links TRBV30 to TRBJ2-2; D is unclear. The V and J ends lost 8 bases and 1 base respectively, with 11 bases between them. The CDR3 totals 13 residues. The V gene's germline CDR1 is GTSNPN and CDR2 SVGIG (reference sequence). In DNA, the CDR3 is TGTGCCCGACCGGACGGGAACACCGGGGAGCTGTTTTTT. It is translated as CARPDGNTGELFF. Full variable domain (outside the CDR3, taken from reference TRBV30 and TRBJ2-2): SQTIHQWPATLVQPVGSPLSLECTVEGTSNPNLYWYRQAAGRGLQLLFYSVGIGQISSEVPQNLSASRPQDRQFILSSKKLLLSDSGFYLCARPDGNTGELFFGEGSRLTVL.

The chain has TRBV30 and TRBJ2-7; 12 bases are shared with TRBD2. V trimming: 5 bases; J trimming: 3 bases; junction bases outside the gene matches: 14. The CDR3 consists of 17 residues. The germline V gene has CDR1 GTSNPN and CDR2 SVGIG (reference sequence). The CDR3: CAWGLAGNNYVSYEQYF. In nucleotides, the CDR3 is TGTGCCTGGGGACTAGCGGGGAACAATTACGTTAGCTACGAGCAGTACTTC.

This chain links TRBV9 with TRBJ2-1, with D unresolved. The CDR3 runs 13 residues. Between the trimmed V and J ends, which lost 0 bases and 13 bases, there was a span of 14 bases. The germline gives CDR1 SGDLS, CDR2 YYNGEE. CDR3 loop: CASSVGKRSNQFF. The CDR3 DNA follows: TGTGCCAGCAGCGTAGGAAAGCGTTCCAATCAGTTCTTC.

This clone has a single count. A read error is likely, as this CDR3 ends without the conserved phenylalanine or tryptophan. Because the CDR3's place on the DNA is in doubt, the DNA is left out and the CDR3 is given as listed by TCRdb. The chain recombines TRBV4-3 with TRBJ2-7; the D segment call TRBD1 is taken from the table without a DNA check. Germline loops: CDR1 LGHNA, CDR2 YSLEER. The CDR3 is 10 amino acids long, termini counted. The CDR3: CANYPGTGVY.

The chain links TRBV25-1 to TRBJ1-3; 7 nucleotides match TRBD1. CDR1 and CDR2 (germline): MGHDK, SYGVNS. Trimming cost V 6 bases and J 0 bases; bases outside gene matches: 5. This CDR3 spans 15 amino acids. The chain's CDR3 is CASSVQGSSGNTIYF. For the CDR3, the DNA is TGTGCCAGCAGCGTACAGGGGTCCTCTGGAAACACCATATATTTT.

The chain carries TRBV5-8 and TRBJ1-1; D is unresolved. Trimming removed 0 bases at V and 0 bases at J, with 3 bases between. Per the germline V gene, CDR1 is SGHTS and CDR2 is YDEGEE. This CDR3 has 13 amino acids. The CDR3 DNA reads TGTGCCAGCAGCTTGGTGATGAACACTGAAGCTTTCTTT. Protein product: CASSLVMNTEAFF. Combining the CDR3 with reference TRBV5-8 and TRBJ1-1 gives the whole variable domain EAGVTQSPTHLIKTRGQQATLRCSPISGHTSVYWYQQALGLGLQFLLWYDEGEERNRGNFPPRFSGRQFPNYSSELNVNALELEDSALYLCASSLVMNTEAFFGQGTRLTVV.

V and J are TRBV5-4 and TRBJ2-6; the D is unclear. The CDR3 totals 15 residues. Germline CDR1 is SGHNT and CDR2 is YYREEE (reference sequence). Trimming took 4 bases from V and 0 from J, leaving 8 bases between them. The CDR3 bases are TGTGCCAGCAGCACCCGGTCCTCTGGGGCCAACGTCCTGACTTTC. The encoded protein is CASSTRSSGANVLTF.

In this sample, this clone turned up once. The V and J genes are TRBV30 and TRBJ1-2; 7 bases are shared with TRBD1. Per the germline V gene, CDR1 is GTSNPN and CDR2 is SVGIG (reference sequence). The trim removed 2 bases at V and 6 bases at J, leaving 6 bases unmatched. The CDR3 contains 13 residues. The CDR3 here is CAWSNRGGDGYTF. CDR3 DNA sequence: TGTGCCTGGAGTAACAGGGGCGGGGATGGCTACACCTTC.

The V and J genes are TRBV18 and TRBJ1-5; 7 nucleotides agree with TRBD1. Germline lookup yields CDR1 KGHSH and CDR2 LQKENI. The CDR3 spans 14 residues. Trimming took 3 bases from V and 3 from J; bases not matched to a gene: 2. The CDR3 coding sequence is TGTGCCAGCTCACCGACAGGGAACAATCAGCCCCAGCATTTT. This encodes CASSPTGNNQPQHF.

The sample holds a few counts of this clone. The genes are TRBV30 and TRBJ2-7; maybe TRBD2 (5 bases). The CDR3 totals 13 residues. Between the trimmed V and J ends, which lost 0 bases and 6 bases, there was a span of 12 bases. The germline CDR1 and CDR2 sequences are GTSNPN and SVGIG (reference sequence). In nucleotides, the CDR3 is TGTGCCTGGAGTGTAACCCTTGAGGGCGAGCAGTACTTC. Translated, it gives CAWSVTLEGEQYF.

The V and J genes are TRBV4-3 and TRBJ2-7; D is unresolved. Germline V lookup: CDR1 LGHNA, CDR2 YSLEER. Trimming removed 4 bases from V and 2 bases from J, with 15 bases in between. The CDR3 runs to 15 residues. CDR3 residues: CASSPTALHTYEQYF. CDR3 nucleotides: TGCGCCAGCAGCCCTACAGCTCTCCATACCTACGAGCAGTACTTC.

CDR3 residues: CAWSLLRGQPQHF. In DNA form, the CDR3 reads TGTGCCTGGAGTCTTCTCAGGGGGCAGCCCCAGCATTTT. The chain joins TRBV30 to TRBJ1-5; 7 bases line up with TRBD1. In germline, CDR1 is GTSNPN, CDR2 SVGIG (reference sequence). The CDR3 length is 13 residues. V shed 2 bases and J 7 bases; nucleotides not matched to a gene: 5.

This CDR3 reads CASSYIGFTDTQYF. The CDR3 coding sequence is TGTGCCAGCAGTTACATAGGGTTCACAGATACGCAGTATTTT. The V and J genes are TRBV6-6 and TRBJ2-3; unclear D gene. The V gene's germline CDR1 is MNHNY and CDR2 SVGAGI (reference sequence). Trimming removed 2 bases at V and 2 bases at J, with 8 bases between. The CDR3 is 14 residues long.

The chain has TRBV29-1 and TRBJ1-2, with D uncertain. V was trimmed by 7 bases and J by 13 bases, leaving 19 bases between them. Germline CDR1 SQVTM, CDR2 ANQGSEA. This CDR3 has 11 amino acids. The CDR3 nucleotides read TGCAGCGCCGGTTGGGAGAGAGAAGGCACCTTC. Its translation: CSAGWEREGTF.

By sample share, this clone is large. The chain has TRBV7-8 and TRBJ2-1; 7 nucleotides match TRBD2. From germline, CDR1 is SGHVS and CDR2 FQNEAQ. V trimming: 0 bases; J trimming: 6 bases; junction bases outside the gene matches: 5. The length of the CDR3 is 15 residues. CDR3 amino acids: CASSLAGGSPNEQFF. CDR3 bases: TGTGCCAGCAGCTTAGCGGGAGGGAGTCCCAATGAGCAGTTCTTC. Full variable domain (remainder filled in from reference TRBV7-8 and TRBJ2-1): GAGVSQSPRYKVAKRGQDVALRCDPISGHVSLFWYQQALGQGPEFLTYFQNEAQLDKSGLPSDRFFAERPEGSVSTLKIQRTQQEDSAVYLCASSLAGGSPNEQFFGPGTRLTVL.

The chain combines TRBV14 with TRBJ2-1, with 12 bases matching TRBD2. Per germline, CDR1 SGHDN and CDR2 FVKESK. Trimming took 6 bases from V and 6 from J; bases not matched to a gene: 6. The CDR3 loop spans 15 amino acids. CDR3 nucleotide sequence: TGTGCCAGCAGTCGCGAACTAGCGGGAGGCAATGAGCAGTTCTTC. Amino acids: CASSRELAGGNEQFF.

Sample share makes this clone large. The chain is built from TRBV18 and TRBJ1-2; D remains ambiguous. The CDR3 covers 13 residues. Germline V gene data show CDR1 as KGHSH and CDR2 as LQKENI. Trimming removed 2 bases at V and 3 bases at J, with 7 bases between. The CDR3 DNA follows: TGTGCCAGCTCACCAGGGCAGGACTATGGCTACACCTTC. Amino acids: CASSPGQDYGYTF. The full variable domain, completed using reference TRBV18 and TRBJ1-2, is NAGVMQNPRHLVRRRGQEARLRCSPMKGHSHVYWYRQLPEEGLKFMVYLQKENIIDESGMPKERFSAEFPKEGPSILRIQQVVRGDSAAYFCASSPGQDYGYTFGSGTRLTVV.

The V and J genes are TRBV27 and TRBJ2-2, with D maybe TRBD1 (6 bases). The CDR3 runs to 14 residues. In germline, CDR1 is MNHEY, CDR2 SMNVEV (reference sequence). The V and J ends lost 8 bases and 7 bases respectively, with 17 bases between them. CDR3 amino acids: CASGLTGLFGELFF. DNA of the CDR3: TGTGCCAGCGGGCTTACAGGGCTTTTCGGGGAGCTGTTTTTT.

The chain links TRBV30 to TRBJ1-5; 8 bases align to TRBD1. The CDR3 totals 13 residues. J lost 5 bases, V lost 3 bases, and 3 bases had no gene match. The germline V gene encodes CDR1 GTSNPN and CDR2 SVGIG (reference sequence). This chain's CDR3 is CAWRQGVDQPQHF. For the CDR3, the DNA is TGTGCCTGGAGACAGGGGGTAGATCAGCCCCAGCATTTT.

The V call is TRBV6-5, the J call TRBJ1-2; D possibly corresponds to TRBD1 (6 bases). Trimming cost V 4 bases and J 6 bases, with 15 bases left between them. From germline, CDR1 is MNHEY and CDR2 SVGAGI. This CDR3 comprises 14 residues. CDR3: CASSWIGGLDGYTF. CDR3 nucleotides: TGTGCCAGCAGTTGGATAGGGGGGCTGGATGGCTACACCTTC.

By sample fraction, this clone is large (0.1 to 1%). The chain combines TRBV28 with TRBJ2-2, with 7 bases fitting TRBD1. The trim removed 7 bases at V and 4 bases at J, leaving 9 bases unmatched. The CDR3 contains 15 residues. The germline gives CDR1 MDHEN, CDR2 SYDVKM. CDR3 residues: CASILGGLPTGELFF. CDR3 sequence (DNA): TGTGCCAGCATATTAGGGGGCCTACCCACCGGGGAGCTGTTTTTT.

The CDR3 loop reads CASSLTPQETQYF. The CDR3 nucleotides are TGTGCCAGCAGTTTAACGCCTCAAGAGACCCAGTACTTC. This chain uses TRBV28 with TRBJ2-5; no definite D call. Trimming removed 2 bases from V and 2 bases from J, with 6 bases in between. CDR1 MDHEN and CDR2 SYDVKM come from the germline V gene. CDR3 size: 13 residues.

The V gene is TRBV4-3, the J gene TRBJ1-5, with D maybe TRBD1 (6 bases). Germline lookup yields CDR1 LGHNA and CDR2 YSLEER. Trimming pared 0 bases from V and 5 bases from J, leaving 11 bases between. The CDR3 is 15 amino acids. Here the CDR3 DNA reads TGCGCCAGCAGCCAAGATGGGGCAGGGGATCAGCCCCAGCATTTT. Translated, it gives CASSQDGAGDQPQHF.

The chain employs TRBV7-2 and TRBJ1-1; D gene uncertain. Trimming shortened V by 7 bases and J by 1 base, and 4 bases separated the two germline ends. Germline assignment: CDR1 SGHTA and CDR2 FQGNSA. There are 11 residues in the CDR3. The CDR3 DNA follows: TGTGCCAGCATTACGAACACTGAAGCTTTCTTT. It specifies CASITNTEAFF.

Concerning this clone itself: The germline gene is not matched at one end of the junction; a read error may be the cause. The genes are TRBV7-9 and TRBJ2-5; 8 nucleotides match TRBD2. CDR1 is SEHNR, CDR2 FQNEAQ, per germline (reference sequence). The length of the CDR3 is 14 residues. The CDR3 sequence is CASSSLAGQGTQYF. CDR3 in DNA: TGTGCCAGCAGCTCCCTAGCGGGCCAAGGGACCCAGTACTTC.

The chain is built from TRBV19 and TRBJ2-3; TRBD1 agrees at 7 bases. This CDR3 is 16 amino acids long. V dropped 1 base and J dropped 0; count of bases not matched to a gene: 4. Germline CDR1 reads LNHDA; CDR2 reads SQIVND (reference sequence). The CDR3 region has the DNA TGTGCCAGTAGTATAGTCCCGGGACAGAGCACAGATACGCAGTATTTT. This gives the protein CASSIVPGQSTDTQYF.

This clone was recorded only once. The chain is built from TRBV29-1 and TRBJ2-2, with unresolved D. V was clipped by 5 bases and J by 4 bases, with 8 bases between them. The CDR3 is made up of 12 amino acids. Germline V gene sequence: CDR1 SQVTM, CDR2 ANQGSEA. CDR3 sequence reads: CSVIPSTGELFF. CDR3 nucleotide sequence: TGCAGCGTTATTCCTAGCACCGGGGAGCTGTTTTTT.

The CDR3 spells CASSQDRIRSGKNIQYF. CDR3 sequence (DNA): TGCGCCAGCAGCCAAGATAGAATACGTAGCGGTAAAAACATTCAGTACTTC. The rearrangement joins TRBV4-1 to TRBJ2-4, with a weak D call TRBD2 (6 bases). Germline V gene sequence: CDR1 MGHRA, CDR2 YSYEKL. CDR3 size: 17 residues. V dropped 0 bases and J dropped 4 bases, with 16 bases sitting between them.

This clone is a singleton in its sample. This chain links TRBV30 with TRBJ1-2; tentatively, D is TRBD1 (5 bases). Trimming took 3 bases from V and 8 from J, leaving 13 bases between them. The germline CDR1 and CDR2 sequences are GTSNPN and SVGIG (reference sequence). The CDR3 has 12 amino acids. The CDR3 sequence is CAWRGDGPGYTF. As DNA, the CDR3 is TGTGCCTGGAGGGGGGACGGTCCGGGCTACACCTTC.